A few counts support the clone carrying this T cell receptor beta chain. Its antigen is not identified. Here immunoSEQ multiplex PCR was the method, and the copy in TCRdb shows in-frame clones only, minus some. The sample lists over 150,000 clones, 86% occurring once. The entry originates in a study of T cell responses to AZD1222 COVID-19 vaccine. Study results and caveats: Repertoires were collected only later (after the peak T cell response had occurred). Just a handful of people given AZD1222 tested seropositive at baseline. There were mostly white British donors and more females than males, and clonal diversity was possibly underestimated.

CDR1 and CDR2 from the germline V gene are LNHNV and YYDKDF (reference sequence). This CDR3 has 13 residues. V gave up 0 bases and J gave up 10 bases; unmatched junction bases: 5. The chain uses TRBV15 and TRBJ1-2; TRBD1 matches at 7 bases. The clonotype originates from an adult in good health. The sample in question was peripheral blood, obtained on day 0 of MenACWY control vaccination. This CDR3 is CATSRDKGATYTF. The CDR3 DNA is TGTGCCACCAGCAGAGATAAGGGGGCAACCTACACCTTC.